This T cell receptor beta chain was captured in a study of blood T cell repertoires in COVID-19 (dated by TCRdb to 2018 to 2020). A note on the overall study: Collaborator samples came from the United States, Italy and Spain and covered acute and convalescent phases of COVID-19. Samples came from the ongoing ImmuneRACE study (first 160 participants) plus 1,254 subjects from 6 global collaborators. The material from the prospective study consisted of cDNA or gDNA derived from T cells, B-cell-depleted T cells, or PBMCs. The repertoires were released in a freely available public database intended as a resource for research on the immune response to SARS-CoV-2. Subjects who had been exposed to COVID-19, were actively infected with it, or had recovered from it provided the deeply sampled blood TCRbeta repertoires that made up the dataset. The sample metadata nearly always contained a de-identified subject ID, COVID-19 status, age in years and sex. Where HLA class I and class II types were available, the types were taken from metadata supplied by the sample provider, not from assay-based typing.

TCRbeta CDR3 regions were amplified from genomic DNA using the immunoSEQ Assay, a bias-controlled multiplex PCR. The authors processed their data as follows. The number of nucleated cells in each sample was estimated from the amplification of reference gene primers within the assay. To quantify the absolute abundance of each unique TCRbeta CDR3 rearrangement, sequence reads were collapsed and filtered. For each sample, productive Simpson clonality was calculated as the square root of Simpson's diversity index over productive rearrangements. TCRdb took over this immuneACCESS table, retaining in-frame rearrangements with V and J assigned. Such tables are incomplete; in checked studies, under half of the missing clones stem from an unresolved V gene, and the remainder is unexplained. Clonal size and the V and J genes are those of that table, whereas D and trimming came from the DNA. In all, the sample holds roughly 220,000 clones, and roughly 89% of those were seen once. About 15% of the sample is taken by the ten largest.

Taken from the germline V gene (reference sequence), the CDR1 and CDR2 loops are SGHNT and YYREEE. The CDR3 numbers 15 residues from cysteine through phenylalanine. The read is trimmed to its CDR3 DNA, 45 bases read in frame from base 1. For this chain, trimming is 1 base at the V end and 9 bases at the J end, and the number of junction bases without a gene match is 7. To note about this clone: The antigen it binds to is not known. Base qualities are not recorded, but no much larger clone differs from it by a single base.

Participants in the prospective study were aged roughly 18 to 90 years, lived in about two dozen United States geographic areas, and enrolled through a virtual design. In the prospective study, participants were assigned to cohorts based on the clinical history participants reported in a screening survey and a study questionnaire. A participant counted as exposed if, within 2 weeks of entering the study, that participant had been in contact with someone who had a PCR-confirmed or clinician-diagnosed COVID-19 case. In the prospective study, whole blood, serum and a nasopharyngeal or oropharyngeal swab were collected from each participant by mobile phlebotomists. Over an approximately 2-month period, participants in the prospective study had the option of providing additional blood draws and questionnaires. Blood samples from the prospective study were shipped frozen or at room temperature prior to DNA extraction.

Paper-wide results and their limitations: Clinical and demographic metadata were provided uncurated, with the amount varying by source and participant.

Sequenced material: PBMCs or T cells enriched from blood (not recorded which). The rearrangement combines TRBV5-4 with TRBJ2-1, and 10 bases in between align with TRBD2. This clonotype was obtained from a man under 40 who had been exposed to COVID-19. This receptor has the CDR3 CASSLMVAGGVEQFF. In nucleotide form, the sequence is TGTGCCAGCAGCTTGATGGTAGCGGGGGGTGTTGAGCAGTTCTTC.